What follows are 27 T cell receptor beta chains derived from one specimen sequenced in a study of T cell responses to AZD1222 COVID-19 vaccine. TCRdb keeps only in-frame clones here, not all; method: immunoSEQ multiplex PCR. The profile shows 150,000 or so clones, 87% of them singletons. The sample here was peripheral blood, taken 28 days after the second AZD1222 dose. These receptors were collected from an adult who received the AZD1222 COVID-19 vaccine.

The chain has TRBV28 and TRBJ2-5; 14 bases align to TRBD2. Per the germline V gene, CDR1 is MDHEN and CDR2 is SYDVKM. CDR3 length: 18 residues. V lost 4 bases to trimming and J lost 2 bases; unmatched junction nucleotides: 9. The CDR3 nucleotides read TGTGCCAGCAGTTCCGGGACTAGCGGGAGAGGGGGACAAGAGACCCAGTACTTC. It translates to CASSSGTSGRGGQETQYF.

The chain links TRBV2 to TRBJ2-4; D is ambiguous. Per the germline V gene, CDR1 is SNHLY and CDR2 is FYNNEI. This CDR3 is 14 amino acids long. The ends were cut back, 1 base at V and 1 base at J, with 5 bases in the middle. In DNA, the CDR3 is TGTGCCAGCAGTGAAGTAGGGGCCAAAAACATTCAGTACTTC. Translated: CASSEVGAKNIQYF.

Note on this clone: Other DNA sequences of this sample code for an identical CDR3. This sequence joins TRBV19 and TRBJ1-1, with D tentatively TRBD1 (5 bases). This CDR3 is 13 amino acids long. V was shortened by 3 bases and J by 1 base, with 6 bases between the two germline ends. In germline, CDR1 is LNHDA, CDR2 SQIVND (reference sequence). CDR3 region: CASSIQGNTEAFF. The CDR3 nucleotides are TGTGCCAGTAGTATTCAGGGGAACACTGAAGCTTTCTTT.

The rearrangement uses TRBV3-1 (or the pseudogene TRBV3-2) and TRBJ2-5; 8 bases align to TRBD2. The length of the CDR3 is 15 residues. Germline V gene data show CDR1 as LGHDT and CDR2 as YNNKEL (reference sequence). V shed 3 bases and J 4 bases; nucleotides not matched to a gene: 7. The CDR3 region is CASSHRAGVRETQYF. CDR3 DNA: TGTGCCAGCAGCCATCGAGCGGGAGTGAGAGAGACCCAGTACTTC.

The chain combines TRBV28 with TRBJ2-4, with 7 bases identical to TRBD1. Germline loops: CDR1 MDHEN, CDR2 SYDVKM. The CDR3 has 15 residues. The junction had 13 bases not matched to a gene; V was cut back by 6 bases and J by 8 bases. The CDR3 coding sequence is TGTGCCAGCAGATATCAGTCCGACAGGGTTGACATTCAGTACTTC. This encodes CASRYQSDRVDIQYF.

This clone was counted a single time. The same CDR3 arises from other DNA sequences in this sample as well. The chain couples TRBV9 to TRBJ2-1; D unresolved. The ends were cut back, 0 bases at V and 7 bases at J, with 8 bases in the middle. CDR1 is SGDLS, CDR2 YYNGEE, per germline. This CDR3 spans 13 amino acids. CDR3 residues: CASSVGVGNEQFF. The CDR3 nucleotides are TGTGCCAGCAGCGTAGGAGTTGGGAATGAGCAGTTCTTC.

This rearrangement joins TRBV7-2 to TRBJ1-1; no clear D gene. Per the germline V gene, CDR1 is SGHTA and CDR2 is FQGNSA. Trimming pared 3 bases from V and 4 bases from J, leaving 9 bases between. The CDR3 totals 13 residues. The CDR3 sequence is CASSFRGSTEAFF. The DNA for the CDR3 is TGTGCCAGCAGCTTTCGAGGGAGCACTGAAGCTTTCTTT. The whole variable domain, filled in from reference TRBV7-2 and TRBJ1-1, reads GAGVSQSPSNKVTEKGKDVELRCDPISGHTALYWYRQSLGQGLEFLIYFQGNSAPDKSGLPSDRFSAERTGGSVSTLTIQRTQQEDSAVYLCASSFRGSTEAFFGQGTRLTVV.

The chain couples TRBV7-9 to TRBJ2-3; D unresolved. There are 13 residues in the CDR3. V was clipped by 1 base and J by 4 bases, with 6 bases between them. Germline CDR1 and CDR2: SEHNR and FQNEAQ (reference sequence). The CDR3 reads CASSLEPPDTQYF. For the CDR3, the DNA is TGTGCCAGCAGCTTAGAGCCGCCAGATACGCAGTATTTT.

V is TRBV24-1 and J is TRBJ1-2, with D hard to call. Trimming left V 9 bases short and J 5 bases short, with 15 bases between. This CDR3 is 13 amino acids long. In germline, CDR1 is KGHDR, CDR2 SFDVKD. CDR3 DNA: TGTGCCACCTCTGGGGAGGGTGGTTATGGCTACACCTTC. This gives the protein CATSGEGGYGYTF.

V gene TRBV18 combines with J gene TRBJ2-7; 7 bases match TRBD1. J was trimmed by 5 bases and V by 1 base; bases with no gene match: 8. CDR1 and CDR2 from the germline V gene are KGHSH and LQKENI. This CDR3 has 15 residues. Written as DNA, the CDR3 is TGTGCCAGCTCACCACTGGGACAGACCATTAACGAGCAGTACTTC. This codes for CASSPLGQTINEQYF.

The count of this clone is one. The V call is TRBV6-5, the J call TRBJ2-1; 12 bases align to TRBD2. This CDR3 has 16 amino acids. Per the germline V gene, CDR1 is MNHEY and CDR2 is SVGAGI. V shed 2 bases, J shed 8 bases, and the junction held 7 bases outside the gene matches. The CDR3 DNA reads TGTGCCAGCAGTTACGGACTAGCGGGAAGGATCCATGAGCAGTTCTTC. Amino acid sequence: CASSYGLAGRIHEQFF.

The DNA for the CDR3 is TGTGCCAGCAGCGCCACTGGAATCCCGAACACCGGGGAGCTGTTTTTT. Its translation: CASSATGIPNTGELFF. J is TRBJ2-2 and V is TRBV9; D gene ambiguous. Germline CDR1 SGDLS, CDR2 YYNGEE. V gave up 3 bases and J gave up 0 bases, with 12 bases separating them. The CDR3 is made up of 16 amino acids.

The chain combines TRBV29-1 with TRBJ2-7, with 10 bases lining up with TRBD2. The length of the CDR3 is 16 residues. Germline CDR1 is SQVTM and CDR2 is ANQGSEA. Trimming took 3 bases from V and 6 from J; bases not matched to a gene: 14. In DNA form, the CDR3 reads TGCAGCGTTGATTTGGGGGCTAGCGGGAGAACGGGCGAGCAGTACTTC. It specifies CSVDLGASGRTGEQYF.

The chain links TRBV7-3 to TRBJ2-7, with 8 bases matching TRBD2. The CDR3 covers 14 residues. With 3 bases clipped from V and 0 bases from J, the junction kept 1 base outside the gene matches. The V gene's germline CDR1 is SGHTA and CDR2 FQGTGA. The CDR3 DNA reads TGTGCCAGCAGCTTCAGCGGGAGCTCCTACGAGCAGTACTTC. Translation gives CASSFSGSSYEQYF.

This rearrangement joins TRBV7-3 to TRBJ1-1, with a weak D call TRBD1 (5 bases). The CDR3 is made up of 16 amino acids. CDR1 and CDR2 from the germline V gene are SGHTA and FQGTGA. V lost 0 bases and J 1 base, leaving 12 bases between the germline ends. CDR3 nucleotide sequence: TGTGCCAGCAGCTTAACAGGGGCCGGGACGAACACTGAAGCTTTCTTT. Residues: CASSLTGAGTNTEAFF.

The CDR3 nucleotides read TGTGCCAGCAGCCAAAAATACCGACTAGCGGGACTGCGTAATGAGCAGTTCTTC. Amino acid sequence: CASSQKYRLAGLRNEQFF. The rearrangement uses TRBV7-9 and TRBJ2-1, with 11 bases lining up with TRBD2. The CDR3 runs 18 residues. The germline V gene encodes CDR1 SEHNR and CDR2 FQNEAQ (reference sequence). Trimming at V came to 5 bases and at J to 7 bases, leaving 16 bases not matched to a gene.

CDR3: CASSFEHRQGGTQYF. For the CDR3, the DNA is TGTGCCAGCAGCTTCGAACATAGACAAGGAGGTACCCAGTACTTC. The V call is TRBV2, the J call TRBJ2-5; possible D gene TRBD2, 5 bases. Germline V gene lookup returns CDR1 SNHLY and CDR2 FYNNEI. V gave up 6 bases and J gave up 8 bases, with 22 bases separating them. CDR3 size: 15 residues.

The chain uses TRBV6-2 or TRBV6-3 and TRBJ2-2; D is possibly TRBD2 (6 bases). This CDR3 has 16 amino acids. CDR1 is MNHEY and CDR2 is SVGEGT in the germline V gene. V dropped 0 bases and J dropped 1 base, with 9 bases sitting between them. The DNA for the CDR3 is TGTGCCAGCAGTTACTCGACCGGGGGGAACACCGGGGAGCTGTTTTTT. Protein product: CASSYSTGGNTGELFF.

The V call is TRBV3-1 (or the pseudogene TRBV3-2), the J call TRBJ2-1; 8 bases align to TRBD2. The V gene's germline CDR1 is LGHDT and CDR2 YNNKEL (reference sequence). Unmatched junction bases numbered 8, after V lost 4 bases and J lost 0 bases. This CDR3 is 17 amino acids long. CDR3 residues: CASSPLGLAGSYNEQFF. The CDR3 nucleotides read TGTGCCAGCAGCCCCCTAGGGCTAGCGGGCTCCTACAATGAGCAGTTCTTC.

This clone came up once. The chain combines TRBV9 with TRBJ1-2, with 7 bases lining up with TRBD1. This CDR3 has 16 amino acids. The germline gives CDR1 SGDLS, CDR2 YYNGEE. Trimming cost V 4 bases and J 2 bases; bases outside gene matches: 11. The CDR3 region has the DNA TGTGCCAGCAGCTTTCCCCGACAGGGTGGAAACTATGGCTACACCTTC. Translated: CASSFPRQGGNYGYTF.

The chain has TRBV24-1 and TRBJ1-4; 9 nucleotides match TRBD1. Germline CDR1 is KGHDR and CDR2 is SFDVKD. Germline trimming cut 3 bases from V and 10 bases from J; bases unmatched to any gene: 8. This CDR3 has 15 amino acids. Written as DNA, the CDR3 is TGTGCCACCAGTGATACAGGACAGGGGTCTGGAAAACTGTTTTTT. Its protein product is CATSDTGQGSGKLFF.

This chain uses TRBV19 with TRBJ1-1, with D perhaps matching TRBD1 (5 bases). Germline V gene sequence: CDR1 LNHDA, CDR2 SQIVND (reference sequence). Trimming left V 3 bases short and J 7 bases short, with 18 bases between. The CDR3 is made up of 15 amino acids. CDR3 in DNA: TGTGCCAGTAGTATTCGAATCGTGGGGGACCTTGAAGCTTTCTTT. Residues: CASSIRIVGDLEAFF.

The chain employs TRBV6-6 and TRBJ2-4; D may be TRBD2 (6 bases). The CDR3 totals 15 residues. Germline V gene sequence: CDR1 MNHNY, CDR2 SVGAGI (reference sequence). The V end was cut by 2 bases, the J end by 7 bases, with 15 bases between. CDR3 protein: CASSYGTPVVNIQYF. CDR3 nucleotides: TGTGCCAGCAGTTACGGGACTCCCGTTGTTAACATTCAGTACTTC.

The CDR3 DNA follows: TGTGCCACCAGCAGAGTTCCAATGGACAGGGGTAATGAAAAACTGTTTTTT. Its translation: CATSRVPMDRGNEKLFF. This chain uses TRBV15 with TRBJ1-4; 9 nucleotides agree with TRBD1. Germline V gives CDR1 LNHNV, CDR2 YYDKDF (reference sequence). CDR3 length: 17 amino acids. Germline trimming cut 1 base from V and 4 bases from J; bases unmatched to any gene: 7.

This chain links TRBV5-5 with TRBJ1-2; possible D gene TRBD1, 6 bases. The germline V and J ends were trimmed by 3 bases and 3 bases, with 18 bases remaining between them. CDR3 length: 16 residues. Per the germline V gene, CDR1 is SGHKS and CDR2 is YYEKEE (reference sequence). CDR3 residues: CASSSRETTGDYGYTF. In DNA, the CDR3 is TGTGCCAGCAGCTCCAGAGAAACGACAGGAGACTATGGCTACACCTTC.

This chain links TRBV6-5 with TRBJ2-7; TRBD2 aligns across 8 bases. Germline V gene data show CDR1 as MNHEY and CDR2 as SVGAGI. V shed 2 bases and J 0 bases; nucleotides not matched to a gene: 3. The CDR3 is made up of 15 amino acids. The CDR3 DNA reads as TGTGCCAGCAGTTACGGCCTAGCGGGCTCCTACGAGCAGTACTTC. Protein: CASSYGLAGSYEQYF.

The rearrangement joins TRBV7-9 to TRBJ2-3; no firm D call. Germline CDR1 SEHNR, CDR2 FQNEAQ (reference sequence). V lost 0 bases and J lost 3, with 4 bases in between. CDR3 length equals 13 residues. In nucleotides, the CDR3 is TGTGCCAGCAGCTTAGCGGTAACAGATACGCAGTATTTT. Translated, it gives CASSLAVTDTQYF. The full variable domain, completed using reference TRBV7-9 and TRBJ2-3, is DTGVSQNPRHKITKRGQNVTFRCDPISEHNRLYWYRQTLGQGPEFLTYFQNEAQLEKSRLLSDRFSAERPKGSFSTLEIQRTEQGDSAMYLCASSLAVTDTQYFGPGTRLTVL.